This T cell receptor (beta chain) was recovered during a study of blood T cell repertoires in COVID-19. Looking at the study overall: PBMCs, B-cell-depleted T cells, or T cells provided the cDNA or gDNA that made up the material.

Germline V CDR1 and CDR2: SGHRS, YFSETQ. Trimming cost V 6 bases and J 3 bases, with 21 bases left between them. This CDR3 has 16 residues. Original analysis: Counts of nucleated cells, estimated from reference gene primer amplification, were obtained. The method was immunoSEQ multiplex PCR; TCRdb's version includes in-frame clones alone and lacks a portion of them. V and J calls and clone size are those listed in that table; D and trimming were worked out from the DNA. Of 40,000 or so clones listed, about 90% are singletons. The chain links TRBV5-1 to TRBJ2-5, with D maybe TRBD1 (6 bases). The material sequenced was peripheral blood. This receptor was taken from a man in his 60s with active or convalescent COVID-19. CDR3 sequence (DNA): TGCGCCAGCACCCGACGGGCAGGGGTGGGCGAAGAGACCCAGTACTTC. Encoded protein: CASTRRAGVGEETQYF. Drawing the rest from reference TRBV5-1 and TRBJ2-5, the complete variable domain is KAGVTQTPRYLIKTRGQQVTLSCSPISGHRSVSWYQQTPGQGLQFLFEYFSETQRNKGNFPGRFSGRQFSNSRSEMNVSTLELGDSALYLCASTRRAGVGEETQYFGPGTRLLVL.